This passage covers 2 T cell receptor beta chains from one sample sequenced in a study of blood T cell repertoires in COVID-19. Produced via immunoSEQ multiplex PCR; TCRdb's table is partial and in-frame only. The table includes 55,000 to 70,000 clones, 79% detected once. Material: peripheral blood. The receptors stem from a man in his 60s with acute or convalescent COVID-19.

The chain joins TRBV27 to TRBJ1-2, with a weak D call TRBD1 (5 bases). Germline CDR1 and CDR2: MNHEY and SMNVEV (reference sequence). The CDR3 sequence is 14 residues long. Trimming left V 7 bases short and J 8 bases short, with 20 bases between. In DNA form, the CDR3 reads TGTGCCAGCACCCGGATGGGGGGAAACGGAGGCTACACCTTC. Its protein product is CASTRMGGNGGYTF.

This clone was detected once. The J gene is TRBJ2-3, the V gene TRBV28, with a possible D match to TRBD1 (6 bases). CDR3 length: 14 residues. Germline-derived CDR1 and CDR2 are MDHEN and SYDVKM. Trimming took off 6 bases at V and 1 base at J, with 11 bases between the two ends. The CDR3 bases are TGTGCCAGCAGATCCTCAGGGGGCACAGATACGCAGTATTTT. It encodes CASRSSGGTDTQYF.